Listed here are 17 T cell receptor beta chains from one sample, sequenced in a study of shared clonotypes between healthy human individuals. The table came from immunoSEQ multiplex PCR; TCRdb's copy has only in-frame clones and leaves some out. The sample lists approximately 720,000 clones, 60% to 80% seen once, with about 2% in the top ten. The sequencing input was memory CD4+ T cells sorted from blood. Documented subset: CD45RA-negative fraction. These receptors originate from a woman in her twenties or thirties in good health.

The gene calls are TRBV12-5 and TRBJ2-3; 8 nucleotides agree with TRBD2. V shed 5 bases, J shed 5 bases, and the junction held 15 bases outside the gene matches. The CDR3 runs to 17 residues. CDR1 is LGHNT, CDR2 FRNRAP, per germline. The CDR3, as DNA: TGTGCTAGTGGTCCCTGGAAGCGGGAGAAGGAAGAAGATACGCAGTATTTT. It translates to CASGPWKREKEEDTQYF.

The chain carries TRBV14 and TRBJ2-1; D may be TRBD2 (5 bases). The CDR3 contains 14 residues. V gave up 0 bases and J gave up 8 bases, with 11 bases separating them. The germline V gene has CDR1 SGHDN and CDR2 FVKESK. This chain's CDR3 is CASSQDASSYEQFF. In DNA, the CDR3 is TGTGCCAGCAGCCAAGACGCTAGCAGCTATGAGCAGTTCTTC.

CDR3 DNA sequence: TGTGCCAGCAGTTCCCTCGGGAGGGGGAGCACAGATACGCAGTATTTT. This sequence encodes CASSSLGRGSTDTQYF. V usage is TRBV27 and J usage is TRBJ2-3; 8 bases match TRBD2. V trimming: 4 bases; J trimming: 0 bases; junction bases outside the gene matches: 6. CDR3 length: 16 residues. Germline V lookup: CDR1 MNHEY, CDR2 SMNVEV (reference sequence).

The V and J genes are TRBV7-9 and TRBJ2-1; maybe TRBD2 (6 bases). Trimming removed 5 bases at V and 10 bases at J, with 15 bases between. The CDR3 is made up of 13 amino acids. Germline assignment: CDR1 SEHNR and CDR2 FQNEAQ (reference sequence). The CDR3 loop is CASSGRPLGEQFF. CDR3 DNA: TGTGCCAGCAGCGGGAGGCCGCTGGGAGAGCAGTTCTTC.

The chain combines TRBV18 with TRBJ1-1; 7 bases agree with TRBD1. The CDR3 totals 14 residues. The trim removed 4 bases at V and 5 bases at J, leaving 7 bases unmatched. CDR1 and CDR2 from the germline V gene are KGHSH and LQKENI. The CDR3 sequence is CASSLNRGGTEAFF. The DNA for the CDR3 is TGTGCCAGCTCACTTAACAGGGGAGGGACTGAAGCTTTCTTT.

This clone was seen a handful of times. This chain links TRBV18 with TRBJ1-2, with D hard to call. The ends were cut back, 6 bases at V and 3 bases at J, with 14 bases in the middle. The CDR3 length is 14 residues. Germline V gives CDR1 KGHSH, CDR2 LQKENI. The DNA for the CDR3 is TGTGCCAGCTCGAAAGGGATACAGTACTATGGCTACACCTTC. This sequence encodes CASSKGIQYYGYTF.

The gene calls are TRBV11-2 and TRBJ2-7; 7 nucleotides match TRBD1. Unmatched junction bases numbered 16, after V lost 5 bases and J lost 0 bases. The germline V gene has CDR1 SGHAT and CDR2 FQNNGV. The CDR3 has 18 residues. DNA for the CDR3: TGTGCCAGCAGCGGCCAGGGACAGTACTTCAATGTCTCCTACGAGCAGTACTTC. It encodes CASSGQGQYFNVSYEQYF. The variable domain in full, with the rest retrieved from reference TRBV11-2 and TRBJ2-7, is EAGVAQSPRYKIIEKRQSVAFWCNPISGHATLYWYQQILGQGPKLLIQFQNNGVVDDSQLPKDRFSAERLKGVDSTLKIQPAKLEDSAVYLCASSGQGQYFNVSYEQYFGPGTRLTVT.

The CDR3 sequence: CASSLLGPNYEQYF. The DNA for the CDR3 is TGTGCCAGCAGTTTACTGGGCCCTAACTACGAGCAGTACTTC. This chain uses TRBV27 with TRBJ2-7; no reliable D call. The ends were cut back, 2 bases at V and 3 bases at J, with 11 bases in the middle. This CDR3 contains 14 residues. The V gene's germline CDR1 is MNHEY and CDR2 SMNVEV (reference sequence).

The V gene is TRBV21-1, the J gene TRBJ2-3; no check of the table's D call, TRBD2, against the DNA was made. TRBV21-1 is marked as a pseudogene. The CDR3 contains 19 residues. The CDR3 coding sequence is TGTGCCAGCAGCTCACCTTGGGCCGGGACTAGCTTTTCCACAGATACGCAGTATTTT. Translating gives CASSSPWAGTSFSTDTQYF.

The sample holds one count of this clone. This chain uses TRBV11-2 with TRBJ2-7; no definite D call. This CDR3 spans 16 amino acids. The ends were cut back, 2 bases at V and 3 bases at J, with 17 bases in the middle. CDR1 is SGHAT, CDR2 FQNNGV, per germline. CDR3 residues: CASSLRSPSGYYEQYF. The DNA of the CDR3 is TGTGCCAGCAGCTTAAGATCCCCCAGTGGGTACTACGAGCAGTACTTC.

J is TRBJ2-6 and V is TRBV5-6, with D maybe TRBD2 (5 bases). The CDR3 totals 18 residues. V was clipped by 5 bases and J by 0 bases, with 18 bases between them. Looked up from germline, CDR1 is SGHDT and CDR2 is YYEEEE. CDR3 amino acids: CASSYLWESSSGANVLTF. The CDR3 bases are TGTGCCAGCAGTTATCTATGGGAGTCGAGCTCTGGGGCCAACGTCCTGACTTTC. Filled out from reference TRBV5-6 and TRBJ2-6, the complete variable domain reads DAGVTQSPTHLIKTRGQQVTLRCSPKSGHDTVSWYQQALGQGPQFIFQYYEEEERQRGNFPDRFSGHQFPNYSSELNVNALLLGDSALYLCASSYLWESSSGANVLTFGAGSRLTVL.

This clone was found a few times. The chain links TRBV19 to TRBJ1-1; no clear D. The CDR3 is 11 residues long. The ends were cut back, 7 bases at V and 0 bases at J, with 3 bases in the middle. CDR1 is LNHDA, CDR2 SQIVND, per germline (reference sequence). The CDR3 sequence: CASILNTEAFF. The CDR3 coding sequence is TGTGCCAGTATTTTGAACACTGAAGCTTTCTTT. Variable domain in full (rest from reference TRBV19 and TRBJ1-1): DGGITQSPKYLFRKEGQNVTLSCEQNLNHDAMYWYRQDPGQGLRLIYYSQIVNDFQKGDIAEGYSVSREKKESFPLTVTSAQKNPTAFYLCASILNTEAFFGQGTRLTVV.

Comment on this clone: At the DNA level, this CDR3 is encoded by other sequences in the same sample as well. This sequence joins TRBV20-1 and TRBJ1-5; D gene unclear. The CDR3 has 11 amino acids. Trimming cost V 5 bases and J 5 bases, with 7 bases left between them. Germline V gene data show CDR1 as DFQATT and CDR2 as SNEGSKA (reference sequence). CDR3: CSAGGHQPQHF. Written as DNA, the CDR3 is TGCAGTGCTGGAGGACATCAGCCCCAGCATTTT.

At least ten counts were recorded for this clone. The chain carries TRBV10-1 and TRBJ2-7, with TRBD2 matching over 11 bases. CDR3 length: 15 amino acids. J gave up 3 bases and V 0 bases, and 1 base lay outside the gene matches. Germline CDR1 is WNHNN and CDR2 is SYGVQD (reference sequence). DNA for the CDR3: TGCGCCAGCAGTGAGTCAGGGACTAGCGGCTACGAGCAGTACTTC. It encodes CASSESGTSGYEQYF.

The chain employs TRBV5-6 and TRBJ2-3; unclear D gene. V lost 3 bases and J lost 1, with 9 bases in between. CDR1 and CDR2 (germline): SGHDT, YYEEEE. The CDR3 consists of 14 residues. CDR3 nucleotides: TGTGCCAGCAGCTCCTGGACGGGCACAGATACGCAGTATTTT. It encodes CASSSWTGTDTQYF.

This clone showed up many times. The chain joins TRBV5-1 to TRBJ2-7; 7 bases line up with TRBD2. Germline CDR1 and CDR2: SGHRS and YFSETQ. The CDR3 length is 13 residues. The junction had 4 bases not matched to a gene; V was cut back by 2 bases and J by 5 bases. CDR3 in amino acids: CASSLRTSNEQYF. For the CDR3, the DNA is TGCGCCAGCAGCTTAAGGACTAGTAACGAGCAGTACTTC.

V and J are TRBV13 and TRBJ1-1; 12 nucleotides align to TRBD1. Germline values: CDR1 PRHDT, CDR2 FYEKMQ (reference sequence). This CDR3 has 15 amino acids. J gave up 4 bases and V 3 bases, and 3 bases lay outside the gene matches. This chain's CDR3 is CASSFRDRGLTEAFF. CDR3 in DNA: TGTGCCAGCAGCTTCCGGGACAGGGGGCTCACTGAAGCTTTCTTT.